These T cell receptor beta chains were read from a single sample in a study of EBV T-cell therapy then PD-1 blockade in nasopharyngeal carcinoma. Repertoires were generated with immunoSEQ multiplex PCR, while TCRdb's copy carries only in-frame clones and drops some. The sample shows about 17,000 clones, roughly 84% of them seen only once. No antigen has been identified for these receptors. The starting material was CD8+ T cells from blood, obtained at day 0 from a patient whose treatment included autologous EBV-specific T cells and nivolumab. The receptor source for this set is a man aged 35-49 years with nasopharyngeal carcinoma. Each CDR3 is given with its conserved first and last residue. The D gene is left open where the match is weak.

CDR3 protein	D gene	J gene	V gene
CATAEDPSSYNEQFF	.	TRBJ2-1	TRBV19
CASSPGGYEQYF	TRBD2	TRBJ2-7	TRBV7-8
CASSLSLRNEKLFF	.	TRBJ1-4	TRBV7-6
CASSPTGTGPSGYTF	TRBD1	TRBJ1-2	TRBV13
CASSSGTGVNEQFF	TRBD1	TRBJ2-1	TRBV7-3
CASSPGQGARGYTF	TRBD1	TRBJ1-2	TRBV13
CASSECLGRDGCSYEQYF	.	TRBJ2-7	TRBV6-1
CASSLALITGSSGELFF	.	TRBJ2-2	TRBV5-1
CASSSPRSYEQYF	.	TRBJ2-7	TRBV27
CASSENLGFSETQYF	.	TRBJ2-5	TRBV6-1
CASSVDGRESSPLHF	.	TRBJ1-6	TRBV9
CASSFGATQYF	.	TRBJ2-3	TRBV13
CASSSSLSTDTQYF	.	TRBJ2-3	TRBV11-3
CASSPGRLEDTEAFF	.	TRBJ1-1	TRBV13
CSARGGYGYTF	.	TRBJ1-2	TRBV20-1
CASSGRQENYGYTF	.	TRBJ1-2	TRBV9
CASSDSSGGATDTQYF	TRBD2	TRBJ2-3	TRBV6-4
CASSGQGLWYGYTF	TRBD1	TRBJ1-2	TRBV6-5
CSVEGKQRRVDGYTF	.	TRBJ1-2	TRBV29-1
CASSYSQESYEQYF	.	TRBJ2-7	TRBV6-2/TRBV6-3
CASSQSRGGNSPLHF	.	TRBJ1-6	TRBV16
CASSSDWGYEQYF	.	TRBJ2-7	TRBV7-9
CASSEGQNSYNEQFF	.	TRBJ2-1	TRBV2
CASSLPSDSGNTIYF	.	TRBJ1-3	TRBV7-2
CASRVRQRAGTEAFF	.	TRBJ1-1	TRBV6-5
CASSLRPGQDLGEQYF	TRBD1	TRBJ2-7	TRBV18
CASGTGRETQYF	TRBD1	TRBJ2-5	TRBV25-1
CASSFVSDTSSGNTIYF	.	TRBJ1-3	TRBV28
CASSPSDTYYGYTF	.	TRBJ1-2	TRBV9
CASSEGQGDADTQYF	TRBD1	TRBJ2-3	TRBV6-4
CASSYPTRGVHEQYF	TRBD2	TRBJ2-7	TRBV6-5
CASSFGQAYEQYF	TRBD1	TRBJ2-7	TRBV28
CASSLYRGLVGEQYF	TRBD1	TRBJ2-7	TRBV14
CATSDPGGPGDTEAFF	.	TRBJ1-1	TRBV24-1
CASGWTLNRFGYTF	.	TRBJ1-2	TRBV5-1
CASSFQGSGNTEAFF	.	TRBJ1-1	TRBV4-1
CASMGEGLTLYEQYF	TRBD2	TRBJ2-7	TRBV2
CASSLPGQLPVYGYTF	.	TRBJ1-2	TRBV3-1/TRBV3-2
CASRGQGVYEQYF	TRBD1	TRBJ2-7	TRBV6-5
CATSSGQGEYEQYF	TRBD1	TRBJ2-7	TRBV15
CASSLVGRLTEAFF	.	TRBJ1-1	TRBV7-9
CATAGFSNEKLFF	.	TRBJ1-4	TRBV15
CASSFSLSDGQNEQFF	.	TRBJ2-1	TRBV28
CASSRHRGLFYEQYF	TRBD1	TRBJ2-7	TRBV6-2/TRBV6-3
CASSLHRNTEAFF	.	TRBJ1-1	TRBV6-5
CASSHKDGSTYEQYF	.	TRBJ2-7	TRBV4-1
CAIFDKVGSFRF	.	TRBJ1-6	TRBV2
CASSEERGGTDTQYF	TRBD2	TRBJ2-3	TRBV6-1
CASSGARDIQYF	.	TRBJ2-4	TRBV9
CSVGRDSRNTEAFF	TRBD1	TRBJ1-1	TRBV29-1
CASSDSSVASGGGHTDTQYF	TRBD2	TRBJ2-3	TRBV6-4
CASRGTGLGSNQPQHF	.	TRBJ1-5	TRBV2
CSVEPRNRLYGYTF	.	TRBJ1-2	TRBV29-1
CASSRGTGRSYEQYF	TRBD1	TRBJ2-7	TRBV4-3
CASSPWGPPHEQYF	.	TRBJ2-7	TRBV5-5